A selection of T cell receptor beta chains follows, all from one sample in a study of T cell changes during pregnancy in multiple sclerosis. TCRdb keeps only in-frame clones here, not all; method: immunoSEQ multiplex PCR. The sample has some 23,000 clones; more than 75% are singletons. Here the sequenced sample was CD8+ T cells from peripheral blood mononuclear cells, taken in the first trimester of pregnancy. The receptors come from a female donor in good health, enrolled as a control in a pregnancy study. Both conserved end residues are trimmed from each CDR3. Fields, in order: J gene, V gene, CDR3 protein.

TRBJ1-5	TRBV6-4	ASSSGTQNQPQH
TRBJ1-1	TRBV28	ASSTREGNTEAF
TRBJ1-6	TRBV6-6	ASSSLDRDYNSPLH
.	TRBV27	ASTPPRGDPPLEQY
TRBJ2-2	TRBV11-2	ASSLDLGQTGELF
TRBJ2-2	TRBV19	ASSIATTGELF
TRBJ1-5	TRBV27	ASSLMDPGAVGSPQH
TRBJ1-2	TRBV27	ASSITGGSGYT
TRBJ2-7	TRBV5-6	ASSVTSGRVYEQY
TRBJ1-6	TRBV4-1	ASRIQGALNSPLH
TRBJ2-3	TRBV6-6	ASSQNEADTQY
TRBJ2-7	TRBV5-1	ASSLIQGNTDYEQY
TRBJ2-1	TRBV5-1	ASSLVGIAGGYNEQF
TRBJ2-5	TRBV28	ASSGPTGVGETQY
TRBJ2-2	TRBV6-4	ASSVGTSGLHTGELF
TRBJ2-2	TRBV4-3	ASSRLSAVNTGELF
TRBJ2-7	TRBV28	ASSPGAYEQY
TRBJ2-7	TRBV5-8	ASSLETGVEQY
TRBJ2-7	TRBV27	ASSLPQGQEQY
TRBJ1-2	TRBV5-1	ASSVYRDRGRDYGYT
TRBJ2-7	TRBV11-2	ASSWVGDGGEQY
TRBJ2-3	TRBV23-1	ASNRSTPSSGGLLGGTQY
TRBJ2-2	TRBV27	ASSSWGAGELF
TRBJ1-1	TRBV5-1	ASSTEGAGTEAF
TRBJ2-6	TRBV27	ASSGQGANSGANVLT
TRBJ2-3	TRBV29-1	SVLGQEPDTQY
TRBJ1-2	TRBV4-1	ASSQVVSYGYT
TRBJ2-1	TRBV27	ASSFLAGDNEQF
TRBJ1-2	TRBV7-9	ASSLAHLGGQDENGYT
TRBJ1-1	TRBV5-1	ASAVGGRDTEAF
TRBJ2-7	TRBV10-3	AITSPDPGWGEQY
TRBJ2-3	TRBV4-2	ASSPPGLAGDTQY
TRBJ2-5	TRBV19	ASSIGARGETQY
TRBJ1-1	TRBV18	ASSPSKGRGQGVAEAF
TRBJ2-7	TRBV20-1	SGDRVYEQY
TRBJ1-2	TRBV18	ASSPETQGGYT
TRBJ2-7	TRBV19	ASSIVDSFYEQY
TRBJ2-1	TRBV6-4	ASSDSSGSYNEQF
TRBJ1-3	TRBV19	ASSPQGAVIGNTIY
TRBJ1-6	TRBV7-6	ASSSTGQGRGLESPLH
TRBJ2-7	TRBV27	ASSWTSGGAYEQY